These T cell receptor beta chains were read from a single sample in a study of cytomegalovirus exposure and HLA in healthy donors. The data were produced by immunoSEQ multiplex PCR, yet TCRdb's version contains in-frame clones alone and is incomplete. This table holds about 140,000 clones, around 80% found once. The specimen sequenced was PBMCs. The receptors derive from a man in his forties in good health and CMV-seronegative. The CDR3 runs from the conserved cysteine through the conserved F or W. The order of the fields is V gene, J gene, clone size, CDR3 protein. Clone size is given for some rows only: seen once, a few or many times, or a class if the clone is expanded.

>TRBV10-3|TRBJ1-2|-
CAISGGGRGTYGYTF
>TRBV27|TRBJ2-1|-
CASSLGANNEQFF
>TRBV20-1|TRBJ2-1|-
CSAKIPGQFF
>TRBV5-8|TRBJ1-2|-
CASSLTDYGYTF
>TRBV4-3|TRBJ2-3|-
CASSQAVIPTGTDTQYF
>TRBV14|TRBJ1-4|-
CASSQGVRGDEKLFF
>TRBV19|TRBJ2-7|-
CASSIGIGGSYEQYF
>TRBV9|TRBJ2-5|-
CASSPYEVTSGGQETQYF
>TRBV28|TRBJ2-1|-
CASSSGTDYNEQFF
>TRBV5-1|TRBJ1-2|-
CASMVGPGIQANYGYTF
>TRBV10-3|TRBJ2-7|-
CAISFSQGVYEQYF
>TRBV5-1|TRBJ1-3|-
CASSLTGNSGNTIYF
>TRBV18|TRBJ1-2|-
CASSQGTGGYGYTF
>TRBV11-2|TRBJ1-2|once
CASSLGVSHLWGYTF
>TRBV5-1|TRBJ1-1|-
CASSTGTANTEAFF
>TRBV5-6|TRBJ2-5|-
CASSYGTGRRETQYF
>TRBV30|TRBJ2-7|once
CAWSRAFYEQYF
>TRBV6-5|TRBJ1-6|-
CASQDRGPLHF
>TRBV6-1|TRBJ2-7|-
CASGDRVYEQYF
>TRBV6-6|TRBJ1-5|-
CASSYGFGQPQHF
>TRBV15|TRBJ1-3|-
CATSSDRWYTIYF
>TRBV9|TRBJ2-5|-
CASSPLGTRQETQYF
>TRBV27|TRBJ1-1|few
CASSRTPQVNTEAFF
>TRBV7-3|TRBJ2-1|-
CASSETGGAYNEQFF
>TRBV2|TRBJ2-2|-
CASSALMAGGGGELFF
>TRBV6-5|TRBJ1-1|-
CASSGQQGGTEAFF
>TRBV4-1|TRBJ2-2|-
CASTGQANTGELFF
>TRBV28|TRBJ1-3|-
CASSWWETNSGNTIYF
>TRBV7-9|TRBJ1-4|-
CASSPVGGRDNEKLFF
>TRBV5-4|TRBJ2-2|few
CASSLDTANTGELFF
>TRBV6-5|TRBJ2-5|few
CASSYSQVAETQYF
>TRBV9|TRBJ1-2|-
CASSVPPVTGGGYTF
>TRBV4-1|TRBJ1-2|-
CASSQAQGYGYTF
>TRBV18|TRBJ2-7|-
CASSPETGGPFQQYF
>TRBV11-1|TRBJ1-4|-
CASSPRLSSEKLFF
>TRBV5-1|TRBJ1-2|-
CASSLGGIGYGYTF